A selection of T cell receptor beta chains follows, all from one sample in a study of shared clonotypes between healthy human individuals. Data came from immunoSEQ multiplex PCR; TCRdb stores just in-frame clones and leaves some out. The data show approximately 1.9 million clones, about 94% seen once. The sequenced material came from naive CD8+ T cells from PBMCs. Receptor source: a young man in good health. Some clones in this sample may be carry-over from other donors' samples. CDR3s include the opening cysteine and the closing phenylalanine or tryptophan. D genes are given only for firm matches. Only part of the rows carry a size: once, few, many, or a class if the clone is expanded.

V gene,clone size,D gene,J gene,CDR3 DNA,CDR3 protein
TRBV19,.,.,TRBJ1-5,TGTGCCAGTAGTATAGAAATACAGGGAAGTCAGCCCCAGCATTTT,CASSIEIQGSQPQHF
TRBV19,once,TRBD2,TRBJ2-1,TGTGCCAGCTCCCGACTAGCGGGAGCGGAACATGAGCAGTTCTTC,CASSRLAGAEHEQFF
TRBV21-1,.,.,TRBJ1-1,TGTGCCAGCAGCAAGCGGGGGAACAGGGTCGGTCCCTACACTGAAGCTTTCTTT,CASSKRGNRVGPYTEAFF
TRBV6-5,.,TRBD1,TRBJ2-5,TGTGCCAGCAGTAACAGGGGGCTTGGAGAGACCCAGTACTTC,CASSNRGLGETQYF
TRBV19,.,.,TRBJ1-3,TGTGCCAGTAAAAGGACCGACCGCGGAAACACCATATATTTT,CASKRTDRGNTIYF
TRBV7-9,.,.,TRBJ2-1,TGTGCCAGCAGCTTAGTCCTTTTTAGCAGCGTTCACAATGAGCAGTTCTTC,CASSLVLFSSVHNEQFF
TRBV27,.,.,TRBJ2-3,TGTGCCAGCAGTCCCATGGACTTTGCTAGCACAGATACGCAGTATTTT,CASSPMDFASTDTQYF
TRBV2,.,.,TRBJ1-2,TGTGCCAGCAGAACAGGAGGACGGAACTATGGCTACACCTTC,CASRTGGRNYGYTF
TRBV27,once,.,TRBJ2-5,TGTGCCAGCAGTTTTAGATCAGAACAAGAGACCCAGTACTTC,CASSFRSEQETQYF
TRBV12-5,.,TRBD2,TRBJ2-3,TGTGCTAGCGCGGGAGCGGGAGGGCCTAGCACAGATACGCAGTATTTT,CASAGAGGPSTDTQYF
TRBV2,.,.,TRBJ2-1,TGTGCCAGCAGTGAGGCAACGGGAGTCTTCTACAATGAGCAGTTCTTC,CASSEATGVFYNEQFF
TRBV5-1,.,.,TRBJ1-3,TGCGCCAGCAGCCCCCGGGGCACGACGGACACCATATATTTT,CASSPRGTTDTIYF
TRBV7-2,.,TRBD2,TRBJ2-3,TGTGCCAGCAGCCTGGGACTAGCTGGGACGGGAACAGATACGCAGTATTTT,CASSLGLAGTGTDTQYF
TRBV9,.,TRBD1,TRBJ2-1,TGTGCCAGCAGCGTGACAGGGGCGGCGGAGCAGTTCTTC,CASSVTGAAEQFF
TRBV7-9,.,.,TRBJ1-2,TGTGCCAGCAGCTCCGTCCGTGCGGAGGGCTACACCTTC,CASSSVRAEGYTF